Below, 22 T cell receptor beta chains from the same sample are listed, as sequenced in a study of shared clonotypes between healthy human individuals. TCRdb's copy holds only in-frame clones and misses some; the assay was immunoSEQ multiplex PCR. The sample contains approximately 2.5 million clones, over 85% of which appear only once. The source material was naive CD4+ T cells from PBMCs. The subset is: CD45RA+ positively selected. The origin of the receptors is a man aged 18 to 29 in good health. Some clones in this sample may be carry-over from other donors' samples.

The rearrangement uses TRBV7-8 and TRBJ2-3; no clear D. In germline, CDR1 is SGHVS, CDR2 FQNEAQ. Trimming shortened V by 6 bases and J by 0 bases, and 4 bases separated the two germline ends. The CDR3 extends over 12 amino acids. The CDR3 coding sequence is TGTGCCAGCAGTTGGAGCACAGATACGCAGTATTTT. Amino acid sequence: CASSWSTDTQYF.

The chain recombines TRBV6-6 with TRBJ2-5, with 9 bases that match TRBD1. V lost 5 bases, J lost 4 bases, and 5 bases stayed unmatched. This CDR3 region has 14 residues. Germline CDR1 is MNHNY and CDR2 is SVGAGI (reference sequence). The CDR3 here is CASSTRTGAETQYF. The CDR3, as DNA: TGTGCCAGCAGTACTAGGACAGGGGCAGAGACCCAGTACTTC.

With respect to this clone: This specimen includes other DNA sequences encoding the same CDR3. This chain joins TRBV28 and TRBJ1-5; the D gene is possibly TRBD1 (5 bases). Trimming left V 6 bases short and J 7 bases short, with 13 bases between. Looked up from germline, CDR1 is MDHEN and CDR2 is SYDVKM. CDR3 length equals 13 residues. CDR3 sequence reads: CASSSSGPQPQHF. The CDR3 DNA follows: TGTGCCAGCAGCTCATCAGGGCCCCAGCCCCAGCATTTT. Drawing the rest from reference TRBV28 and TRBJ1-5, the complete variable domain is DVKVTQSSRYLVKRTGEKVFLECVQDMDHENMFWYRQDPGLGLRLIYFSYDVKMKEKGDIPEGYSVSREKKERFSLILESASTNQTSMYLCASSSSGPQPQHFGDGTRLSIL.

This chain joins TRBV7-9 and TRBJ2-5; 7 bases line up with TRBD1. This CDR3 has 18 residues. V gave up 3 bases and J gave up 3 bases; unmatched junction bases: 16. Germline assignment: CDR1 SEHNR and CDR2 FQNEAQ (reference sequence). The CDR3 loop is CASSLRPSRQGHKETQYF. For the CDR3, the DNA is TGTGCCAGCAGCTTGAGACCTAGTCGACAGGGCCATAAAGAGACCCAGTACTTC. Full variable domain (rest looked up from reference TRBV7-9 and TRBJ2-5): DTGVSQNPRHKITKRGQNVTFRCDPISEHNRLYWYRQTLGQGPEFLTYFQNEAQLEKSRLLSDRFSAERPKGSFSTLEIQRTEQGDSAMYLCASSLRPSRQGHKETQYFGPGTRLLVL.

CDR3 in amino acids: CASRRSVITGELFF. The CDR3 DNA follows: TGTGCCAGCAGGAGGTCAGTTATCACCGGGGAGCTGTTTTTT. The chain links TRBV2 to TRBJ2-2; D call uncertain. The CDR3 runs to 14 residues. The germline V gene has CDR1 SNHLY and CDR2 FYNNEI. Trimming stripped 6 bases from V and 4 bases from J, with 12 bases between.

Notes on this clone: The sample contains more than one DNA sequence encoding this CDR3. This chain connects TRBV5-1 to TRBJ2-2, with D possibly TRBD1 on 5 matching bases. Germline assignment: CDR1 SGHRS and CDR2 YFSETQ. This CDR3 comprises 15 residues. V was trimmed by 0 bases and J by 1 base, leaving 7 bases between them. CDR3 region: CASSLGQGNTGELFF. The DNA for the CDR3 is TGCGCCAGCAGCTTGGGGCAGGGGAACACCGGGGAGCTGTTTTTT.

The chain links TRBV6-1 to TRBJ1-2; maybe TRBD1 (5 bases). V lost 2 bases and J lost 2, with 12 bases in between. Germline CDR1 MNHNS, CDR2 SASEGT. CDR3 size: 15 residues. Written as DNA, the CDR3 is TGTGCCAGCAGTGAAAGCTCCAGGGTCAACTATGGCTACACCTTC. This codes for CASSESSRVNYGYTF.

The gene calls are TRBV6-5 and TRBJ1-5; D ambiguous. The CDR3 loop spans 14 amino acids. Trimming shortened V by 2 bases and J by 5 bases, and 10 bases separated the two germline ends. Germline CDR1 MNHEY, CDR2 SVGAGI. CDR3 coding DNA: TGTGCCAGCAGTTACAATGGGCTCTATCAGCCCCAGCATTTT. Translated, it gives CASSYNGLYQPQHF.

The rearrangement uses TRBV11-3 and TRBJ2-1, with TRBD2 matching 10 bases. The V and J ends lost 4 bases and 10 bases, in that order; junction bases with no gene match: 13. The CDR3 runs to 16 residues. The germline V gene has CDR1 SGHNT and CDR2 YENEEA. Here the CDR3 DNA reads TGTGCCAGCAGCTCCCGGACTAGCGGAGGAAGGAGAGAGCAGTTCTTC. Translated, it gives CASSSRTSGGRREQFF.

Concerning this clone: Other DNA sequences in the same sample also yield this CDR3. The rearrangement joins TRBV18 to TRBJ1-5; TRBD1 aligns across 9 bases. The CDR3 has 14 residues. The junction had 4 bases not matched to a gene; V was cut back by 8 bases and J by 2 bases. CDR1 is KGHSH, CDR2 LQKENI, per germline. The CDR3 sequence: CASRRTGGNQPQHF. CDR3 nucleotide sequence: TGTGCCAGCCGTCGGACAGGGGGCAATCAGCCCCAGCATTTT.

The V and J genes are TRBV7-8 and TRBJ1-5, with D unclear. The V end lost 7 bases, the J end lost 7 bases, and 23 bases lay between the germline ends. CDR3 size: 16 residues. The germline CDR1 and CDR2 sequences are SGHVS and FQNEAQ. As DNA, the CDR3 is TGTGCCAGCACCAAAACCCGGCTAGGCAGCAGCCAGCCCCAGCATTTT. This encodes CASTKTRLGSSQPQHF.

The gene calls are TRBV5-1 and TRBJ1-2; 10 positions agree with TRBD1. Trimming removed 3 bases from V and 3 bases from J; junction bases left unmatched: 5. Germline V CDR1 and CDR2: SGHRS, YFSETQ. The CDR3 consists of 15 residues. CDR3 in amino acids: CASSWMTGGDYGYTF. CDR3 nucleotide sequence: TGCGCCAGCAGCTGGATGACAGGGGGCGACTATGGCTACACCTTC.

The chain employs TRBV29-1 and TRBJ2-5; a possible D gene is TRBD2 (6 bases). The CDR3 has 12 amino acids. From germline, CDR1 is SQVTM and CDR2 ANQGSEA. CDR3 sequence (DNA): TGCAGTCTCCTCGCGGGGACGGAGACCCAGTACTTC. It encodes CSLLAGTETQYF. Complete variable domain (other parts from reference TRBV29-1 and TRBJ2-5): SAVISQKPSRDICQRGTSLTIQCQVDSQVTMMFWYRQQPGQSLTLIATANQGSEATYESGFVIDKFPISRPNLTFSTLTVSNMSPEDSSIYLCSLLAGTETQYFGPGTRLLVL.

This clone has just one count. The chain combines TRBV21-1 with TRBJ2-7. TRBV21-1 is noted as a pseudogene. CDR3 length: 12 residues. The DNA for the CDR3 is TGTGCCAGCAGCAAAATGCTTGGCGAGCAGTACTTC. Amino acids: CASSKMLGEQYF.

In regard to this clone: Other DNA sequences of this sample code for an identical CDR3. The chain uses TRBV6-6 and TRBJ1-1; 7 bases align to TRBD1. CDR1 is MNHNY, CDR2 SVGAGI, per germline (reference sequence). Trimming at V came to 4 bases and at J to 3 bases, leaving 2 bases not matched to a gene. This CDR3 contains 13 residues. The chain's CDR3 is CASSSDRDTEAFF. The DNA for the CDR3 is TGTGCCAGCAGTTCCGACAGGGACACTGAAGCTTTCTTT.

This chain uses TRBV7-8 with TRBJ1-1, with D maybe TRBD1 (6 bases). This CDR3 contains 13 residues. Per the germline V gene, CDR1 is SGHVS and CDR2 is FQNEAQ. With 5 bases removed from V and 5 bases from J, the gap between germline ends came to 12 bases. CDR3 protein: CASSLKGGTEAFF. The CDR3 coding sequence is TGTGCCAGCAGCCTCAAAGGGGGTACTGAAGCTTTCTTT.

The rearrangement joins TRBV11-1 to TRBJ2-7, with D perhaps matching TRBD1 or TRBD2 (5 bases each). The CDR3 totals 16 residues. Trimming stripped 3 bases from V and 3 bases from J, with 18 bases between. Germline assignment: CDR1 SGHAT and CDR2 FQDESV (reference sequence). CDR3 protein: CASSFGRRDAVYEQYF. The CDR3 DNA reads as TGTGCCAGCAGCTTTGGACGCCGGGACGCCGTCTACGAGCAGTACTTC.

The chain combines TRBV9 with TRBJ1-1, with no clear D. CDR3 length equals 14 residues. V lost 3 bases to trimming and J lost 0 bases, with 9 bases between them. Germline CDR1 SGDLS, CDR2 YYNGEE. In DNA form, the CDR3 reads TGTGCCAGCAGCGCCCAACACATGAACACTGAAGCTTTCTTT. Translated: CASSAQHMNTEAFF.

This clone was recorded once. The J gene is TRBJ1-6, the V gene TRBV30, with no clear D. The CDR3 is made up of 13 amino acids. V was clipped by 5 bases and J by 6 bases, with 11 bases between them. The germline V gene has CDR1 GTSNPN and CDR2 SVGIG (reference sequence). The CDR3 DNA reads as TGTGCCTGGGGGCCTTTCGGTAATTCACCCCTCCACTTT. Its protein is CAWGPFGNSPLHF.

The chain employs TRBV7-2 and TRBJ2-5; 7 nucleotides match TRBD2. Germline V lookup: CDR1 SGHTA, CDR2 FQGNSA. V was clipped by 5 bases and J by 2 bases; unmatched bases: 11. The CDR3 is made up of 16 amino acids. Written as DNA, the CDR3 is TGTGCCAGCAGCGGAAGAGGGAAGCGGGATCAAGAGACCCAGTACTTC. Protein: CASSGRGKRDQETQYF.

The chain employs TRBV7-6 and TRBJ2-2; D is ambiguous. V was shortened by 1 base and J by 0 bases, with 3 bases between the two germline ends. Germline CDR1 SGHVS, CDR2 FNYEAQ. The CDR3 loop spans 14 amino acids. The CDR3 loop is CASSLETNTGELFF. CDR3 nucleotides: TGTGCCAGCAGCTTAGAGACGAACACCGGGGAGCTGTTTTTT.

The CDR3 spells CASSVGQGAEEQYF. The CDR3 bases are TGTGCCAGCAGCGTAGGGCAGGGGGCCGAGGAGCAGTACTTC. The chain couples TRBV9 to TRBJ2-7, with TRBD1 identical over 8 bases. The CDR3 has 14 residues. Germline lookup yields CDR1 SGDLS and CDR2 YYNGEE. J was trimmed by 7 bases and V by 0 bases; bases with no gene match: 6.